The 11 T cell receptor beta chains below were found in one sample sequenced in a study of T cell clonotyping in hematopoietic cell transplantation. Time point defined: recipient sample about 28 days before transplant, after cytoreduction. Method: immunoSEQ multiplex PCR; TCRdb's copy keeps in-frame clones and lacks some. The sample holds approximately 25,000 clones, 70% to 85% seen once. Here the sequenced sample was peripheral blood mononuclear cells, taken before stem cell transplant. These receptors were taken from an older woman with acute myeloid leukemia. Some clones in this sample may be carry-over from other donors' samples.

The V call is TRBV9, the J call TRBJ1-2; weak D call: TRBD1 (6 bases). Germline CDR1 and CDR2: SGDLS and YYNGEE. V was pared by 5 bases and J by 4 bases, with 12 bases between. There are 13 residues in the CDR3. CDR3 bases: TGTGCCAGCAGTCAGACAGGAGTCTATGGCTACACCTTC. Protein: CASSQTGVYGYTF.

This rearrangement joins TRBV13 to TRBJ2-1; perhaps D is TRBD1 or TRBD2 (5 bases each). Germline CDR1 PRHDT, CDR2 FYEKMQ (reference sequence). This CDR3 contains 16 residues. The V and J ends lost 5 bases and 3 bases respectively, with 17 bases between them. Here the CDR3 reads CASSPPTGRLYNEQFF. The CDR3 region has the DNA TGTGCCAGCAGCCCTCCGACGGGGCGGCTCTACAATGAGCAGTTCTTC.

The rearrangement links TRBV11-2 to TRBJ1-6; 9 bases map to TRBD1. The trim removed 5 bases at V and 7 bases at J, leaving 6 bases unmatched. Germline CDR1 is SGHAT and CDR2 is FQNNGV. This CDR3 is 15 amino acids long. The CDR3 DNA is TGTGCCAGCAGCGGGACAGGGTGGAGGAATTCACCCCTCCACTTT. Its protein is CASSGTGWRNSPLHF. Full variable domain (remainder filled in from reference TRBV11-2 and TRBJ1-6): EAGVAQSPRYKIIEKRQSVAFWCNPISGHATLYWYQQILGQGPKLLIQFQNNGVVDDSQLPKDRFSAERLKGVDSTLKIQPAKLEDSAVYLCASSGTGWRNSPLHFGNGTRLTVT.

The chain has TRBV5-6 and TRBJ1-2; 7 nucleotides line up with TRBD1. The CDR3 is 16 residues long. Germline trimming cut 3 bases from V and 3 bases from J; bases unmatched to any gene: 11. Per germline, CDR1 SGHDT and CDR2 YYEEEE. CDR3 residues: CASSSTHIGTDYGYTF. In nucleotides, the CDR3 is TGTGCCAGCAGCTCGACCCACATTGGGACAGACTATGGCTACACCTTC. The complete variable domain, with remaining parts taken from reference TRBV5-6 and TRBJ1-2, reads DAGVTQSPTHLIKTRGQQVTLRCSPKSGHDTVSWYQQALGQGPQFIFQYYEEEERQRGNFPDRFSGHQFPNYSSELNVNALLLGDSALYLCASSSTHIGTDYGYTFGSGTRLTVV.

The chain recombines TRBV7-2 with TRBJ2-3; 8 nucleotides align to TRBD2. Per the germline V gene, CDR1 is SGHTA and CDR2 is FQGNSA. This CDR3 is built from 15 residues. The V gene end was trimmed by 6 bases and the J gene end by 7 bases; junction bases not matched to a gene: 12. CDR3 sequence reads: CASSGTFAGGHTQYF. CDR3 bases: TGTGCCAGCAGTGGGACGTTTGCGGGGGGTCATACGCAGTATTTT.

The J gene is TRBJ1-1, the V gene TRBV6-6, with unresolved D. Germline CDR1 and CDR2: MNHNY and SVGAGI (reference sequence). Trimming left V 7 bases short and J 5 bases short, with 11 bases between. The CDR3 is made up of 12 amino acids. CDR3 amino acids: CASTPPGTEAFF. The CDR3 bases are TGTGCCAGCACCCCCCCTGGAACTGAAGCTTTCTTT.

The rearrangement links TRBV13 to TRBJ1-2; D call uncertain. Germline values: CDR1 PRHDT, CDR2 FYEKMQ (reference sequence). There are 13 residues in the CDR3. V was trimmed by 5 bases and J by 8 bases, leaving 15 bases between them. The DNA for the CDR3 is TGTGCCAGCAGCGCAGAGGCCTCCGGCGGCTACACCTTC. Amino acids: CASSAEASGGYTF.

V gene TRBV28 combines with J gene TRBJ1-1; a possible D gene is TRBD1 (5 bases). The CDR3 spans 12 residues. The germline gives CDR1 MDHEN, CDR2 SYDVKM. V was cut by 10 bases and J by 5 bases, with 14 bases left in between. The CDR3 protein is CATWDRGTEAFF. Here the CDR3 DNA reads TGTGCCACCTGGGACCGCGGGACTGAAGCTTTCTTT.

The chain is built from TRBV10-3 and TRBJ1-1; TRBD1 matches at 7 bases. The CDR3 is 16 residues long. The ends lost 3 bases at V and 1 base at J; junction bases unmatched: 8. CDR1 and CDR2 (germline): ENHRY, SYGVKD. The CDR3 DNA is TGTGCCATCAGTGACTCCCGGACAGGCGAGAACACTGAAGCTTTCTTT. Translating it yields CAISDSRTGENTEAFF.

This sequence joins TRBV28 and TRBJ2-7; 10 positions match TRBD1. V was clipped by 2 bases and J by 6 bases; unmatched bases: 4. The germline V gene encodes CDR1 MDHEN and CDR2 SYDVKM. The CDR3 has 14 amino acids. The CDR3 sequence: CASSLSGTGAEQYF. In DNA form, the CDR3 reads TGTGCCAGCAGTTTAAGCGGGACAGGGGCCGAGCAGTACTTC.

This clone was seen only once. The V gene is TRBV19, the J gene TRBJ1-5, with D possibly being TRBD1 (5 bases). V was pared by 6 bases and J by 0 bases, with 9 bases between. Germline V gene sequence: CDR1 LNHDA, CDR2 SQIVND (reference sequence). The CDR3 loop spans 14 amino acids. DNA for the CDR3: TGTGCCAGTAGAATACAGGATAGCAATCAGCCCCAGCATTTT. Residues: CASRIQDSNQPQHF.